This TCR beta chain stems from a study of neurological immune-mediated disorders. Study-level findings and limits: The greatest TCR clonal expansion occurred in HTLV-1-associated myelopathy and the least in multiple sclerosis, which fell below healthy controls.

Germline CDR1 is MNHNY and CDR2 is SVGAGI (reference sequence). The CDR3 extends over 15 amino acids. The ends were cut back, 2 bases at V and 7 bases at J, with 14 bases in the middle. This clonotype was counted at least ten times. Its matching antigen is unknown. Synthesis of cDNA was performed by 5'RACE using 10-nucleotide random UMIs. MiXCR was run by TCRdb on the 5' RACE reads, yielding one entry per CDR3 protein. The profile shows under 45,000 distinct CDR3 sequences, 2.5% of them singletons. The TCR was taken from a man aged 50 to 60 with multiple sclerosis. The chain links TRBV6-6 to TRBJ1-4, with TRBD1 as a possible D gene (5 bases). The sample was PBMCs. The CDR3 protein is CASSYPGPGGEKLFF. Written as DNA, the CDR3 is TGTGCCAGCAGTTACCCGGGACCTGGGGGTGAAAAACTGTTTTTT.